The sequence of this TCR beta chain was determined in a study of blood T cell repertoires in COVID-19. In the study overall: Samples came from the United States, Italy and Spain, spanning acute and convalescent COVID-19. Sources were T cells, B-cell-depleted T cells, or PBMCs; the material itself was cDNA or gDNA.

V gave up 5 bases and J gave up 3 bases, with 11 bases separating them. The CDR3 length is 14 residues. Germline V gene sequence: CDR1 LNHDA, CDR2 SQIVND (reference sequence). Per the study methods: Estimates of nucleated cell counts were drawn from the amplification of reference gene primers. The method was immunoSEQ multiplex PCR; TCRdb's version includes in-frame clones alone and lacks a portion of them. Clone size and the V and J calls come from that table; the DNA yielded D and trimming. The repertoire holds 200,000 to 250,000 clones, with 83% as singletons. This sequence was found in a woman between 45 and 65 years old with acute or convalescent COVID-19. Sequencing was done on a sample of peripheral blood. J is TRBJ2-1 and V is TRBV19; possibly TRBD2 for D (5 bases). DNA of the CDR3: TGTGCCAGTAGTCGCCAGCGGAGCTACAATGAGCAGTTCTTC. Residues: CASSRQRSYNEQFF.